Described below is a single TCR beta chain sequence and its context. At the DNA level, this CDR3 is encoded by other sequences in the same sample as well. Trimming pared 2 bases from V and 0 bases from J, leaving 9 bases between. CDR3 length: 14 residues. CDR1 is SGHRS, CDR2 YFSETQ, per germline. This record comes from a study of blood T cell repertoires in COVID-19. The wider study: Whether acute or convalescent, the COVID-19 samples came from the United States, Italy and Spain. T cells, B-cell-depleted T cells, or PBMCs provided the cDNA or gDNA that served as material.

Original processing methods: Quantification of nucleated cells was approximated via reference gene primer amplification. TCRdb's table, derived via immunoSEQ multiplex PCR, lists solely in-frame clones and lacks some. D and trimming were read from the DNA, whereas the V and J calls and clone size are those reported in that table. This sample has about 250,000 clones, with approximately 89% found just once. This rearrangement joins TRBV5-1 to TRBJ2-7; D is perhaps TRBD1 (6 bases). Sequenced input: peripheral blood. The sequence derives from a woman aged 55-69 years who had recovered from COVID-19. CDR3 residues: CASSFRDTSYEQYF. The CDR3 bases are TGCGCCAGCAGCTTCCGGGACACCTCCTACGAGCAGTACTTC.